Listed below are T cell receptor beta chains from one sample, sequenced in a study of blood T cell repertoires in COVID-19. Method: immunoSEQ multiplex PCR; TCRdb's copy keeps in-frame clones and lacks some. Among about 170,000 clones, approximately 86% were seen once, and the ten largest hold roughly 10%. The sequencing sample was made of peripheral blood. The source is an elderly woman with active or convalescent COVID-19. CDR3s include the opening cysteine and the closing phenylalanine or tryptophan.

v_call: TRBV18; j_call: TRBJ2-5; cdr3_aa: CASSRAEETQYF
v_call: TRBV11-2; j_call: TRBJ2-1; cdr3_aa: CASSSIQGYNEQFF
v_call: TRBV6-2/TRBV6-3; j_call: TRBJ2-7; cdr3_aa: CASSYEARVYEQYF
v_call: TRBV27; j_call: TRBJ2-1; cdr3_aa: CASSASSYNEQFF
v_call: TRBV6-5; j_call: TRBJ2-2; cdr3_aa: CASLESYVGGELFF
v_call: TRBV28; j_call: TRBJ1-2; cdr3_aa: CASSLAGDGYTF
v_call: TRBV11-3; j_call: TRBJ2-3; cdr3_aa: CASSSTSADTQYF
v_call: TRBV28; j_call: TRBJ1-5; cdr3_aa: CASSFSAGVGQPQHF
v_call: TRBV5-4; j_call: TRBJ1-1; cdr3_aa: CASSFPLDGTEAFF
v_call: TRBV9; j_call: TRBJ1-4; cdr3_aa: CASSADRATNEKLFF
v_call: TRBV29-1; j_call: TRBJ2-1; cdr3_aa: CSVDTSPSSYNEQFF
v_call: TRBV19; j_call: TRBJ1-2; cdr3_aa: CASSRGESMNYGYTF
v_call: TRBV5-1; j_call: TRBJ2-3; cdr3_aa: CASSRQGASTDTQYF
v_call: TRBV28; j_call: TRBJ1-5; cdr3_aa: CASTSMRGQPQHF
v_call: TRBV3-1/TRBV3-2; j_call: TRBJ1-2; cdr3_aa: CASSPLGAYGYTF
v_call: TRBV6-4; j_call: TRBJ1-1; cdr3_aa: CASSADRNTEAFF
v_call: TRBV19; j_call: TRBJ2-7; cdr3_aa: CASSIGPGRDEQYF
v_call: TRBV5-1; j_call: TRBJ1-1; cdr3_aa: CASSLYRDTEAFF
v_call: TRBV13; j_call: TRBJ2-2; cdr3_aa: CASSLGQGALAGELFF
v_call: TRBV2; j_call: TRBJ2-7; cdr3_aa: CASSGQGGDEQYF
v_call: TRBV7-9; j_call: TRBJ1-2; cdr3_aa: CASSLTGGGSYGYTF
v_call: TRBV6-2/TRBV6-3; j_call: TRBJ2-1; cdr3_aa: CASSVGVGEQFF
v_call: TRBV3-1/TRBV3-2; j_call: TRBJ1-1; cdr3_aa: CASSLGGGNTEAFF
v_call: TRBV5-1; j_call: TRBJ2-1; cdr3_aa: CASSFSGGSYNEQFF
v_call: TRBV2; j_call: TRBJ2-7; cdr3_aa: CASRPTPGNSYEQYF
v_call: TRBV6-5; j_call: TRBJ2-5; cdr3_aa: CASSRGTQETQYF
v_call: TRBV11-3; j_call: TRBJ2-1; cdr3_aa: CASSSTDSYYNEQFF
v_call: TRBV5-4; j_call: TRBJ1-2; cdr3_aa: CASSSGGDPAYGYTF
v_call: TRBV5-1; j_call: TRBJ2-1; cdr3_aa: CASSTEPLGPYNEQFF
v_call: TRBV4-1; j_call: TRBJ2-6; cdr3_aa: CASSQPGRSGANVLTF
v_call: TRBV19; j_call: TRBJ2-5; cdr3_aa: CASSGAGLAVGETQYF
v_call: TRBV2; j_call: TRBJ1-5; cdr3_aa: CASSWDRQGPQHF
v_call: TRBV25-1; j_call: TRBJ1-1; cdr3_aa: CASSSGLRAFF
v_call: TRBV24-1; j_call: TRBJ1-1; cdr3_aa: CATSDLLGQGFFF
v_call: TRBV18; j_call: TRBJ2-3; cdr3_aa: CASSPAQGTSTDTQYF
v_call: TRBV7-2; j_call: TRBJ1-5; cdr3_aa: CASSFRPGTGYQHF
v_call: TRBV7-3; j_call: TRBJ2-1; cdr3_aa: CASSPKLGYNEQFF
v_call: TRBV7-3; j_call: TRBJ1-1; cdr3_aa: CASSSQFNTEAFF
v_call: TRBV10-2; j_call: TRBJ1-1; cdr3_aa: CASRGGNTEAFF
v_call: TRBV9; j_call: TRBJ1-1; cdr3_aa: CASSVGAGFMNTEAFF
v_call: TRBV19; j_call: TRBJ1-5; cdr3_aa: CASSPGTGGYHQPQHF
v_call: TRBV5-1; j_call: TRBJ2-1; cdr3_aa: CASNRRGTGGPVNEQFF
v_call: TRBV18; j_call: TRBJ1-6; cdr3_aa: CASSPGQGDNSPLHF
v_call: TRBV5-1; j_call: TRBJ2-7; cdr3_aa: CASSLAYEQYF
v_call: TRBV27; j_call: TRBJ2-2; cdr3_aa: CASSSWAGDGYTGELFF
v_call: TRBV11-1; j_call: TRBJ1-3; cdr3_aa: CASGQGSGNTIYF
v_call: TRBV7-3; j_call: TRBJ2-1; cdr3_aa: CASSSRLAGAYNEQFF
v_call: TRBV5-4; j_call: TRBJ2-3; cdr3_aa: CASSPTGGGDTQYF
v_call: TRBV9; j_call: TRBJ1-1; cdr3_aa: CASSETSGTEAFF
v_call: TRBV14; j_call: TRBJ2-1; cdr3_aa: CASSRIRGAETRNEQFF
v_call: TRBV28; j_call: TRBJ2-1; cdr3_aa: CASSLGRGRTAGDRYNEQFF
v_call: TRBV7-2; j_call: TRBJ1-3; cdr3_aa: CASSARTRGNTIYF
v_call: TRBV6-5; j_call: TRBJ2-2; cdr3_aa: CASTQEQGVTGELFF
v_call: TRBV10-3; j_call: TRBJ2-7; cdr3_aa: CAINDAGEGVHEQYF